The text below deals with one TCR beta chain. Its antigen remains unidentified. The DNA input per sorted-subset replicate PCR was 150 to 200 ng, corresponding to some 30,000 T cell genomes. In the authors' workflow: From ImmunoSEQ came sequences covering only the junction and carrying no quality scores, so filtering differed. Method: immunoSEQ multiplex PCR; TCRdb's copy keeps in-frame clones and lacks some. V and J calls plus clone size are reproduced from that table; the DNA served to infer D and trimming. Of around 2.5 million clones listed, roughly 93% were seen once; the top ten hold about 0.38%. V was cut by 6 bases and J by 5 bases, with 17 bases left in between. The CDR3 is made up of 14 amino acids. The germline gives CDR1 LNHNV, CDR2 YYDKDF (reference sequence). This specimen belongs to a study of shared clonotypes between healthy human individuals. Study results and limitations: Researchers found naive subsets generally carried larger estimated richness than memory subsets.

The split of CD4+ cells yielded CD45RA+ naive and CD45RA-negative memory subsets. The chain couples TRBV15 to TRBJ2-7; the D gene is possibly TRBD1 (6 bases). The origin of this receptor is a man younger than 30 in good health. Some clones in this sample may be carry-over from other donors' samples. Sequencing was carried out using naive CD4+ T cells from PBMCs. Specified subset: CD45RA+ positively selected. CDR3 sequence: CATRGRTEDHEQYF. In DNA form, the CDR3 reads TGTGCCACCAGGGGCAGGACAGAAGACCACGAGCAGTACTTC.